This T cell receptor (beta chain) was retrieved from a study of OX40 agonist ivuxolimab in advanced cancers. Background on the study: With ivuxolimab, an agonistic anti-OX40 (CD134) antibody, patients were treated.

As concerns this clone: Antigen unknown. At the DNA level, this CDR3 is encoded by other sequences in the same sample as well.

CDR1 and CDR2 from the germline V gene are MNHEY and SVGAGI. This CDR3 region has 14 residues. Trimming left V 2 bases short and J 2 bases short, with 9 bases between. TCRdb's copy holds only in-frame clones and misses some; the assay was immunoSEQ multiplex PCR. The data show about 79,000 clones, with roughly 80% seen just once and 3.5% to 6% held by the top ten. General study findings and limits: Researchers did not establish what antigens the expanded peripheral T cells target. CD8+ T cells (on average) carried more expanded clones than CD4+ T cells.

The V call is TRBV6-5, the J call TRBJ1-2; D may be TRBD1 (5 bases). The sequence was obtained from an adult with an advanced solid tumor such as melanoma, head and neck, liver or kidney cancer. The starting material was CD4+ or CD8+ T cells sorted from blood, obtained in a trial of the OX40 agonist ivuxolimab. The CDR3 region has the DNA TGTGCCAGCAGTTACGACAGTAAAAACTATGGCTACACCTTC. This sequence encodes CASSYDSKNYGYTF.